This TCR beta chain was recovered during a study of glioma-infiltrating T cells after dendritic cell vaccination. Across the study: Dendritic cell vaccination trial patients had either newly diagnosed or recurrent glioblastoma.

Amplification used 60 V beta primers and 13 J beta primers. The protocol was immunoSEQ multiplex PCR, while the TCRdb copy is restricted to in-frame clones and leaves out a portion. Seen here are some 38,000 clones, about 80% observed once, and the top ten hold about 7.8%. This TCR was sampled from a human donor with glioblastoma. Sequenced material: blood, taken before dendritic cell vaccination.

Here the CDR3 reads CASSQQRELYNEQFF. DNA of the CDR3: TGTGCCAGCAGCCAACAAAGGGAGCTCTACAATGAGCAGTTCTTC. The chain employs TRBV4-2 and TRBJ2-1, with D perhaps TRBD2 (5 bases). Germline values: CDR1 LGHNA, CDR2 YNFKEQ. CDR3 length equals 15 residues. V dropped 2 bases and J dropped 3 bases, with 11 bases sitting between them.